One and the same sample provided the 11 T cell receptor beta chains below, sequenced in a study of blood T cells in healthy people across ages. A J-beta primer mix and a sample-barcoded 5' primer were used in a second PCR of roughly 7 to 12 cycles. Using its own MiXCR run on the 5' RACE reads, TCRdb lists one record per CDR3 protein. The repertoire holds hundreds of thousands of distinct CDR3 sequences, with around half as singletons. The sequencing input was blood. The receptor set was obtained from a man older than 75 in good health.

Here the CDR3 reads CASSQAFGGQSSQYF. The CDR3 bases are TGCGCCAGCAGCCAGGCGTTTGGGGGCCAGTCGTCCCAGTACTTC. This chain links TRBV5-1 with TRBJ2-5; tentatively, D is TRBD1 (6 bases). V lost 4 bases and J lost 9, with 22 bases in between. The CDR3 consists of 15 residues. CDR1 SGHRS and CDR2 YFSETQ come from the germline V gene.

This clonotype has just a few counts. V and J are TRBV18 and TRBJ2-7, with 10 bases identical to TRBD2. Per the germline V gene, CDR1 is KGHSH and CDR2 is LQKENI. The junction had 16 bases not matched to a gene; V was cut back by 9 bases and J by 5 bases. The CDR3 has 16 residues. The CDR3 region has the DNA TGTGCCAGTGTAGAGGCGGCTAGCGGGAGTTACCACGAGCAGTACTTC. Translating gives CASVEAASGSYHEQYF.

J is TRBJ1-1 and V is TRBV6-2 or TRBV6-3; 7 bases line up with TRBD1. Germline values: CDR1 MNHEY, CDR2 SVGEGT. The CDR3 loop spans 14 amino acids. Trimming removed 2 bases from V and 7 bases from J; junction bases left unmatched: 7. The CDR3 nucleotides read TGTGCCAGCAGTTACAGAGGGGGCGGCAATGAAGCTTTCTTT. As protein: CASSYRGGGNEAFF.

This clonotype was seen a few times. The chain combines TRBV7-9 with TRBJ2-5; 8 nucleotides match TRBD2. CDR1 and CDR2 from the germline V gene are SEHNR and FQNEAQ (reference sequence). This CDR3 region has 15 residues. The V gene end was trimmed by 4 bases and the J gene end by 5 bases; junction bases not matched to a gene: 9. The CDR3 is CASSYGERGPETQYF. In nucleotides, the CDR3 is TGTGCCAGCAGCTACGGCGAGCGGGGGCCCGAGACCCAGTACTTC.

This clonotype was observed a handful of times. The CDR3 region has the DNA TGTGCCAGTAGCCTATACAGGGAAAATGAAAAACTGTTTTTT. This translates into CASSLYRENEKLFF. This rearrangement joins TRBV9 to TRBJ1-4; maybe TRBD1 (6 bases). Between the trimmed V and J ends, which lost 8 bases and 5 bases, there was a span of 16 bases. Germline assignment: CDR1 SGDLS and CDR2 YYNGEE. This CDR3 has 14 amino acids. The full variable domain, its missing parts supplied by reference TRBV9 and TRBJ1-4, is DSGVTQTPKHLITATGQRVTLRCSPRSGDLSVYWYQQSLDQGLQFLIQYYNGEERAKGNILERFSAQQFPDLHSELNLSSLELGDSALYFCASSLYRENEKLFFGSGTQLSVL.

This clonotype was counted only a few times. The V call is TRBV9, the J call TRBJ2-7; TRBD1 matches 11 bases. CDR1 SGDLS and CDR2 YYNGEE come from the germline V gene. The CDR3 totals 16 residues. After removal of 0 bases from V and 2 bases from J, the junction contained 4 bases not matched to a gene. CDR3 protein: CASSVGPGQGAYEQYF. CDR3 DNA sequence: TGTGCCAGCAGCGTAGGCCCGGGACAGGGGGCCTACGAGCAGTACTTC. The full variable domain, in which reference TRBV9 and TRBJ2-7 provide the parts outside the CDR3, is DSGVTQTPKHLITATGQRVTLRCSPRSGDLSVYWYQQSLDQGLQFLIQYYNGEERAKGNILERFSAQQFPDLHSELNLSSLELGDSALYFCASSVGPGQGAYEQYFGPGTRLTVT.

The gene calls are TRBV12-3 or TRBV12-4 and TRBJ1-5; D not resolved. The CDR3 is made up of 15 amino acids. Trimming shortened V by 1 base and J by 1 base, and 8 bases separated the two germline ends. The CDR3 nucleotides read TGTGCCAGCAGTTTAGGGCAGCGGAGCAATCAGCCCCAGCATTTT. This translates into CASSLGQRSNQPQHF.

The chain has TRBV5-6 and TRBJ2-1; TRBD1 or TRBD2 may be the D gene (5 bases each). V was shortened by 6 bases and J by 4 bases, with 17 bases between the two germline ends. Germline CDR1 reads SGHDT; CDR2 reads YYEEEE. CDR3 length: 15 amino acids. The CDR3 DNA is TGTGCCAGCAACCTCCGGGCAGGGAGATACAATGAGCAGTTCTTC. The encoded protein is CASNLRAGRYNEQFF.

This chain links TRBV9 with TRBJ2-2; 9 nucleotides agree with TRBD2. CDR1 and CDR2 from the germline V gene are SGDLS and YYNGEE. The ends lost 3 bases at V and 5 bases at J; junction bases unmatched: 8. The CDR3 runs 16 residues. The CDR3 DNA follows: TGTGCCAGCAGCGCCCAAAGCGGGGGGTCGACCGGGGAGCTGTTTTTT. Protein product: CASSAQSGGSTGELFF. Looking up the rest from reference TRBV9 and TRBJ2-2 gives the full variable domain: DSGVTQTPKHLITATGQRVTLRCSPRSGDLSVYWYQQSLDQGLQFLIQYYNGEERAKGNILERFSAQQFPDLHSELNLSSLELGDSALYFCASSAQSGGSTGELFFGEGSRLTVL.

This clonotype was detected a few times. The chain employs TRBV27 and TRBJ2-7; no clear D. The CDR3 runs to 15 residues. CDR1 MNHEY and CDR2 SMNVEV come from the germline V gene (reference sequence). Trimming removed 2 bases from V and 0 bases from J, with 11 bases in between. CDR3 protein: CASSLDGYASYEQYF. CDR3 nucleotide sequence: TGTGCCAGCAGTTTAGACGGGTATGCCTCCTACGAGCAGTACTTC.

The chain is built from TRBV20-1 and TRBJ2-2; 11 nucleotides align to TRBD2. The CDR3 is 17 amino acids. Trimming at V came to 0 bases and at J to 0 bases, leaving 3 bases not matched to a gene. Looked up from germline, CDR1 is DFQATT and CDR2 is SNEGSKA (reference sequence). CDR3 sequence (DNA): TGCAGTGCTAGAGATACTAGCGGGAGATCGAACACCGGGGAGCTGTTTTTT. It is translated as CSARDTSGRSNTGELFF.